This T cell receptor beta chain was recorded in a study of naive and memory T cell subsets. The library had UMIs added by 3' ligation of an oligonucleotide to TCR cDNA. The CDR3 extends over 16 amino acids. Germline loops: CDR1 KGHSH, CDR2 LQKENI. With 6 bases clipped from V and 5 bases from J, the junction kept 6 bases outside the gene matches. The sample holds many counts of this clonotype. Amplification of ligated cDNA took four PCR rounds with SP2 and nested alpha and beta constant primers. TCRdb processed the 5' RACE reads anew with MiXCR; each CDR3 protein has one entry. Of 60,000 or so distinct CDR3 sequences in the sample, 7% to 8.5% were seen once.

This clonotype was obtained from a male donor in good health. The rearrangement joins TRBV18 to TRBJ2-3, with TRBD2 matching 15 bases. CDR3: CASSLGTSGRRDTQYF. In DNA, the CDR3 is TGTGCCAGCTCCCTAGGGACTAGCGGGAGGAGAGATACGCAGTATTTT.